This T cell receptor beta chain was retrieved from a study of CD4 T cells in relation to SARS-CoV-2 and coronaviruses. This CDR3 is 15 amino acids long. Between the trimmed V and J ends, which lost 3 bases and 3 bases, there was a span of 14 bases. Germline-derived CDR1 and CDR2 are KGHSH and LQKENI. Sequencing used immunoSEQ multiplex PCR; TCRdb keeps in-frame clones, though not all of them. In the table there are under 65,000 clones, 70% to 90% of which are singletons. CD4+ T cells from unexposed donors were obtained before the COVID-19 pandemic (2011-2018). Sequenced input: memory CD4+ T cells from PBMCs. The gene calls are TRBV18 and TRBJ2-5, with D possibly being TRBD2 (6 bases). The receptor was isolated from a human donor in good health. CDR3 region: CASSPAGTSEETQYF. CDR3 nucleotide sequence: TGTGCCAGCTCACCTGCCGGGACTTCAGAAGAGACCCAGTACTTC.